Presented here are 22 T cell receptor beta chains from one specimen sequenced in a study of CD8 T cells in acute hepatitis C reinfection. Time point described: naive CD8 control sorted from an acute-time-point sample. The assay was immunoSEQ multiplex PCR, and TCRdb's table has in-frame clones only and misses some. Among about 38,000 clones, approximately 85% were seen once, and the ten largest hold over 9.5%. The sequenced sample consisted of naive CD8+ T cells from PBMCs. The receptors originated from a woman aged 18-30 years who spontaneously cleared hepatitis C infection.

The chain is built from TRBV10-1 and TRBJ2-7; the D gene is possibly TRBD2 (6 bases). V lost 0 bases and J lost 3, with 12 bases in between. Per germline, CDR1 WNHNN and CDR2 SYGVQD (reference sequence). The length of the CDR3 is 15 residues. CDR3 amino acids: CASSESRDSFYEQYF. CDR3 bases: TGCGCCAGCAGTGAGTCCAGGGACTCCTTCTACGAGCAGTACTTC.

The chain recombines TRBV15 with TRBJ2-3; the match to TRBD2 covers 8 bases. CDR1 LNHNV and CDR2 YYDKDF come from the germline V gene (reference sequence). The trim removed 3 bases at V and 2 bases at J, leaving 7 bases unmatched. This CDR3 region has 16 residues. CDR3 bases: TGTGCCACCAGCAGCCCCGGGACTAGGCACACAGATACGCAGTATTTT. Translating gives CATSSPGTRHTDTQYF.

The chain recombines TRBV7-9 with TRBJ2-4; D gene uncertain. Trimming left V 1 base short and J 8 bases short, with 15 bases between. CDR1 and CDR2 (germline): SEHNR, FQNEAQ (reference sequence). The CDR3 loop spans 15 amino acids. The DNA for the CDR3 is TGTGCCAGCAGCTTAGTGGGTCAAGGAGAGGACATTCAGTACTTC. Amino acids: CASSLVGQGEDIQYF.

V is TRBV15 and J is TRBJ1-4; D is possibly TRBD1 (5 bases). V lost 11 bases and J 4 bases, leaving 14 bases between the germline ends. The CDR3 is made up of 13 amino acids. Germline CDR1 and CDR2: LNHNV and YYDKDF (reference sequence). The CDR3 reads CAAKLGDNEKLFF. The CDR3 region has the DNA TGTGCCGCCAAGCTAGGGGATAATGAAAAACTGTTTTTT.

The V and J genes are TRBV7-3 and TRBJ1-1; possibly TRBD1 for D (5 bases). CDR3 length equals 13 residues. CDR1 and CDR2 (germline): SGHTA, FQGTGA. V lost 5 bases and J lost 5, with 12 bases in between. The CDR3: CASSPSGGTEAFF. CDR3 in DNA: TGTGCCAGCAGCCCCTCGGGGGGGACTGAAGCTTTCTTT.

The CDR3 protein is CASNPRDSNQPQHF. The CDR3 DNA sequence: TGCGCCAGCAACCCCAGGGATTCCAATCAGCCCCAGCATTTT. This chain joins TRBV4-1 and TRBJ1-5; tentative D call: TRBD1 (5 bases). CDR1 is MGHRA and CDR2 is YSYEKL in the germline V gene. V was trimmed by 7 bases and J by 3 bases, leaving 13 bases between them. The CDR3 length is 14 residues.

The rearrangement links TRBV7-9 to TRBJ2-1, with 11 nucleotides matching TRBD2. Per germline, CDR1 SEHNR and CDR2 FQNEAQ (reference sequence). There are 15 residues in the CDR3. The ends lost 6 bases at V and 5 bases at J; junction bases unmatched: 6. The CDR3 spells CASSSVAGGDNEQFF. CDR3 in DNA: TGTGCCAGCAGTTCCGTAGCGGGAGGGGACAATGAGCAGTTCTTC.

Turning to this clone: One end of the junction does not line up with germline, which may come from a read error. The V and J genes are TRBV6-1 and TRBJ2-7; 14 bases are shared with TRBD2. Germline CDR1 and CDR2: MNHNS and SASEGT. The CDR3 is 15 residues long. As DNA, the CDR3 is TGTGCCAGCAGTGGTGGGACTAGCGGGAGAAGCCCCCACCCTTTC. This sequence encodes CASSGGTSGRSPHPF.

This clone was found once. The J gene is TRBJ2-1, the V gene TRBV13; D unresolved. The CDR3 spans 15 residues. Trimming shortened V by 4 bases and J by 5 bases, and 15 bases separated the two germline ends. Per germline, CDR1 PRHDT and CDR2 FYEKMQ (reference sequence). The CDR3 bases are TGTGCCAGCAGCTCCATAGAACTTCCTAACAATGAGCAGTTCTTC. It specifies CASSSIELPNNEQFF.

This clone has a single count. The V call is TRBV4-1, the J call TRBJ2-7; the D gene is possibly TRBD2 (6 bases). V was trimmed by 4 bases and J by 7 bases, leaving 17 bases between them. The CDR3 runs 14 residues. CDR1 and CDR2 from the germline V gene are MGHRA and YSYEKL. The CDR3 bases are TGCGCCAGCAGCCCCCAAGAGGAGGGTAGGGAGCAGTACTTC. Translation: CASSPQEEGREQYF.

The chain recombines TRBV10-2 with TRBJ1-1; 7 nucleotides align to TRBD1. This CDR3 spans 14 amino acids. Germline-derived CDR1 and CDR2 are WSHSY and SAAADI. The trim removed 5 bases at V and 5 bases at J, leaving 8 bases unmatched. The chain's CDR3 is CASSRRQGGTEAFF. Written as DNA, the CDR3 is TGCGCCAGCAGTAGAAGACAGGGTGGGACTGAAGCTTTCTTT.

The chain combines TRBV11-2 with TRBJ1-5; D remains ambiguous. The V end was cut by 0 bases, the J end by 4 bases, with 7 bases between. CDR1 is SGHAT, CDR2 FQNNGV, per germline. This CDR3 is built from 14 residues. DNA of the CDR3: TGTGCCAGCAGCTTAGATTCCAGTAATCAGCCCCAGCATTTT. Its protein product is CASSLDSSNQPQHF.

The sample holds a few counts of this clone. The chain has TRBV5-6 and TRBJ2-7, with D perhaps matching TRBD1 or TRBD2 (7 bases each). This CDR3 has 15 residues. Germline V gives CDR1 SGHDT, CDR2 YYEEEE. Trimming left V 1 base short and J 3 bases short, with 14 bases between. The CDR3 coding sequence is TGTGCCAGCAGCTTGAATACAGGGGACTACTACGAGCAGTACTTC. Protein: CASSLNTGDYYEQYF.

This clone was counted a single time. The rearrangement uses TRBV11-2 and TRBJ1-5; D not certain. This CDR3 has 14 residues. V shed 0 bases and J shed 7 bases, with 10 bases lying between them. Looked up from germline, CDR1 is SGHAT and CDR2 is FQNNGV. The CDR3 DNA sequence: TGTGCCAGCAGCTTAGACGCGACGGCACAGCCCCAGCATTTT. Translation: CASSLDATAQPQHF.

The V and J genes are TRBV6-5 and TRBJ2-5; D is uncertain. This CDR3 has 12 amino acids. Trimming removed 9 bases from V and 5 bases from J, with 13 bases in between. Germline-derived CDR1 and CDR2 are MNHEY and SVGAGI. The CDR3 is CASRHPGETQYF. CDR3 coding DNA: TGTGCCAGTCGGCACCCCGGCGAGACCCAGTACTTC.

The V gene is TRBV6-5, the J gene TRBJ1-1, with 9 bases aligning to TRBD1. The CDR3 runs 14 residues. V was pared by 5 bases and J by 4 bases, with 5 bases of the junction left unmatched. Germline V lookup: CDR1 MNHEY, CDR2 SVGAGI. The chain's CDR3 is CASSPGTGTTEAFF. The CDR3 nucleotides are TGTGCCAGCAGTCCGGGGACAGGGACCACTGAAGCTTTCTTT.

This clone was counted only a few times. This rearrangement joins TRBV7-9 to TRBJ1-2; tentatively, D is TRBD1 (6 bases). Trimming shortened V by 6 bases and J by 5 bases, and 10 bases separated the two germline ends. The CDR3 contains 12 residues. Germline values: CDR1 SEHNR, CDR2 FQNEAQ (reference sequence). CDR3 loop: CASRPDSYGYTF. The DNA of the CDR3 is TGTGCCAGCAGGCCGGACAGTTATGGCTACACCTTC. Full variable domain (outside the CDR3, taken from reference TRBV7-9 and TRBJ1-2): DTGVSQNPRHKITKRGQNVTFRCDPISEHNRLYWYRQTLGQGPEFLTYFQNEAQLEKSRLLSDRFSAERPKGSFSTLEIQRTEQGDSAMYLCASRPDSYGYTFGSGTRLTVV.

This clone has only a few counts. DNA of the CDR3: TGCAGCGTTGATCCTGAGTCGTTGGAGAACACTGAAGCTTTCTTT. Residues: CSVDPESLENTEAFF. The rearrangement joins TRBV29-1 to TRBJ1-1, with unresolved D. Trimming cost V 3 bases and J 1 base, with 15 bases left between them. Per the germline V gene, CDR1 is SQVTM and CDR2 is ANQGSEA. CDR3 size: 15 residues.

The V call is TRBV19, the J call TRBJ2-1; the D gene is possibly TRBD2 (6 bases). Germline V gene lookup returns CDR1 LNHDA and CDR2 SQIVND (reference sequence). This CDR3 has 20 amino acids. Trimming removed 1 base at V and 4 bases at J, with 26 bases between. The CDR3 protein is CASSIGSSAKTYQYYNEQFF. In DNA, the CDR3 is TGTGCCAGTAGTATAGGATCTAGCGCGAAGACCTACCAGTATTACAATGAGCAGTTCTTC.

The CDR3 region has the DNA TGTGCCAGCAGCTTAGGAGGGGATGAGCAGTTCTTC. Protein sequence: CASSLGGDEQFF. The chain employs TRBV7-6 and TRBJ2-1; tentatively, D is TRBD1 or TRBD2 (5 bases each). CDR3 size: 12 residues. Germline lookup yields CDR1 SGHVS and CDR2 FNYEAQ. V dropped 1 base and J dropped 8 bases, with 6 bases sitting between them.

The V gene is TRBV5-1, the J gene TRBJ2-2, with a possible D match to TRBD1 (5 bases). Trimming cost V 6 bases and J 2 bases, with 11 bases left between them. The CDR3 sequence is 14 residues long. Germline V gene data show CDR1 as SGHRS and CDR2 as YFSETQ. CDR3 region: CASIDSLNTGELFF. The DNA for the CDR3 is TGCGCCAGCATCGACAGCCTTAACACCGGGGAGCTGTTTTTT.

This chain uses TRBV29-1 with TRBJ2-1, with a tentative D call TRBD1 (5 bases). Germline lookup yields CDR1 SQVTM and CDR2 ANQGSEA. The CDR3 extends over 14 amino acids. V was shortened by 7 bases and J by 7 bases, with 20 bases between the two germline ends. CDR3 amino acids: CSASSYSQGNEQFF. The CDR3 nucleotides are TGCAGCGCCTCTTCCTACTCGCAGGGTAATGAGCAGTTCTTC.